One and the same sample provided the 2 T cell receptor beta chains below, sequenced in a study of cytomegalovirus exposure and HLA in healthy donors. The PCR was carried out with 60 Vbeta primers and 13 Jbeta primers. The assay was immunoSEQ multiplex PCR, and TCRdb's table has in-frame clones only and misses some. This sample has about 110,000 clones, with roughly 85% found just once. The sample taken for sequencing was PBMCs. The receptors here all came from a middle-aged woman in good health and CMV-seronegative.

The rearrangement links TRBV10-3 to TRBJ2-3; D is undetermined. V gave up 2 bases and J gave up 0 bases, with 9 bases separating them. The CDR3 sequence is 15 residues long. From germline, CDR1 is ENHRY and CDR2 SYGVKD. The CDR3 protein is CAISEADTSTDTQYF. In DNA form, the CDR3 reads TGTGCCATCAGTGAGGCAGACACCAGCACAGATACGCAGTATTTT.

V usage is TRBV27 and J usage is TRBJ1-1; no firm D call. The V end was cut by 2 bases, the J end by 0 bases, with 10 bases between. Germline CDR1 reads MNHEY; CDR2 reads SMNVEV (reference sequence). The CDR3 loop spans 15 amino acids. CDR3 protein: CASSLAGTMNTEAFF. CDR3 in DNA: TGTGCCAGCAGTTTAGCAGGAACAATGAACACTGAAGCTTTCTTT.